This is a list of T cell receptor beta chains from one sample in a study of cytomegalovirus exposure and HLA in healthy donors. The protocol was immunoSEQ multiplex PCR, while the TCRdb copy is restricted to in-frame clones and leaves out a portion. The repertoire holds under 70,000 clones, with around 89% as singletons. Sequencing was done on a sample of PBMCs. All receptors derive from a woman between 18 and 29 years old in good health and CMV-seronegative. Each CDR3 is given with its conserved first and last residue. D genes are given only for firm matches. Clone size is shown for a subset of rows, as once, few, many or a class of expanded clone.

v_call,clone_size,j_call,d_call,cdr3_aa,cdr3_nt
TRBV25-1,once,TRBJ2-6,TRBD1,CASSAAGGQPSGANVLTF,TGTGCCAGCAGTGCGGCAGGGGGCCAACCCTCTGGGGCCAACGTCCTGACTTTC
TRBV2,.,TRBJ2-1,TRBD2,CASSVSGSSYNEQFF,TGTGCCAGCAGTGTCAGCGGGAGCTCCTACAATGAGCAGTTCTTC
TRBV5-1,.,TRBJ2-4,TRBD2,CASSLIPAGGPRGNIQYF,TGCGCCAGCAGCTTAATACCAGCGGGAGGGCCGAGAGGAAACATTCAGTACTTC
TRBV28,.,TRBJ2-3,TRBD2,CASKTSGIGFGTDTQYF,TGTGCCAGCAAGACGAGCGGGATAGGCTTCGGCACAGATACGCAGTATTTT
TRBV5-4,.,TRBJ2-1,TRBD2,CASSFELAGGYNEQFF,TGTGCCAGCAGCTTTGAACTAGCGGGAGGGTACAATGAGCAGTTCTTC
TRBV15,.,TRBJ1-2,.,CATSREKRYHYGYTF,TGTGCCACCAGCAGAGAGAAGAGGTACCACTATGGCTACACCTTC
TRBV4-2,.,TRBJ1-2,TRBD1,CASSQRDRVRNGYTF,TGTGCCAGCAGCCAAAGGGACAGGGTCCGAAATGGCTACACCTTC
TRBV18,.,TRBJ2-3,.,CASSPKLGGLSTDTQYF,TGTGCCAGCTCACCAAAGCTTGGGGGACTGAGCACAGATACGCAGTATTTT
TRBV27,.,TRBJ2-7,.,CASSFRGSYEQYF,TGTGCCAGCAGTTTCCGCGGCTCCTACGAGCAGTACTTC
TRBV5-1,.,TRBJ2-7,TRBD2,CASSLGPRAGDSYEQYF,TGCGCCAGCAGCTTGGGCCCCCGGGCGGGGGACTCCTACGAGCAGTACTTC
TRBV12-2,.,TRBJ2-1,.,CASRTLAGGRDSHEQFF,TGTGCAAGTCGCACACTAGCGGGGGGGCGAGATTCACATGAGCAGTTCTTC
TRBV12-2,.,TRBJ2-5,.,CASRARLARYQETQYF,TGTGCAAGTCGCGCCCGACTAGCGAGGTACCAAGAGACCCAGTACTTC
TRBV5-1,.,TRBJ2-7,TRBD2,CASSLERGREQYF,TGCGCCAGCAGCTTGGAGCGGGGTAGGGAGCAGTACTTC
TRBV19,few,TRBJ2-7,TRBD1,CASSIVGTGSYEQYF,TGTGCCAGTAGTATTGTAGGGACAGGTTCCTACGAGCAGTACTTC
TRBV4-2,.,TRBJ2-1,TRBD2,CASSQEIRTSGRNNEQFF,TGTGCCAGCAGCCAAGAAATTAGGACTAGCGGGAGGAACAATGAGCAGTTCTTC
TRBV12-5,medium-sized,TRBJ1-5,TRBD1,CASGLGTASNQPQHF,TGTGCTAGTGGACTTGGGACAGCTAGCAATCAGCCCCAGCATTTT
TRBV6-1,.,TRBJ1-1,.,CASSTLGTPNTEAFF,TGTGCCAGCAGTACCCTAGGGACACCCAACACTGAAGCTTTCTTT
TRBV7-9,.,TRBJ2-7,.,CASSLKGDGTYEQYF,TGTGCCAGCAGCTTAAAGGGGGACGGTACCTACGAGCAGTACTTC
TRBV12-5,.,TRBJ2-5,TRBD2,CASGPRIGLAETQYF,TGTGCTAGTGGCCCAAGAATTGGACTAGCGGAGACCCAGTACTTC
TRBV6-1,once,TRBJ1-4,.,CASRPGASNEKLFF,TGTGCCAGCAGGCCGGGAGCCTCTAATGAAAAACTGTTTTTT
TRBV6-1,.,TRBJ1-2,.,CASSRDLNYGYTF,TGTGCCAGCAGCAGGGATCTAAACTATGGCTACACCTTC
TRBV7-3,.,TRBJ1-2,.,CASSLTGPQDYGYTF,TGTGCCAGCAGCCTCACAGGCCCCCAGGACTATGGCTACACCTTC
TRBV27,.,TRBJ1-2,TRBD1,CASSLLQGGYGYTF,TGTGCCAGCAGTTTATTACAGGGGGGCTATGGCTACACCTTC
TRBV28,.,TRBJ2-7,.,CASSLADAYEQYF,TGTGCCAGCAGTTTAGCGGATGCCTACGAGCAGTACTTC
TRBV5-8,once,TRBJ2-5,.,CASSLLALRETQYF,TGTGCCAGCAGCTTGTTGGCTCTTCGTGAGACCCAGTACTTC
TRBV7-3,.,TRBJ2-3,.,CASSPLGRDTQYF,TGTGCCAGCAGCCCCCTGGGCAGGGATACGCAGTATTTT
TRBV6-1,.,TRBJ2-6,TRBD1,CASSRDSSGANVLTF,TGTGCCAGCAGTAGGGACAGCTCTGGGGCCAACGTCCTGACTTTC
TRBV6-6,once,TRBJ2-1,TRBD2,CASSYGTSGNEQFF,TGTGCCAGCAGTTACGGGACTAGCGGGAATGAGCAGTTCTTC
TRBV18,.,TRBJ2-7,.,CASSPQPGIYYEQYF,TGTGCCAGCTCACCACAGCCGGGGATCTACTACGAGCAGTACTTC
TRBV5-8,.,TRBJ1-5,.,CASSGAGRQPQHF,TGTGCCAGCAGCGGGGCGGGGAGGCAGCCCCAGCATTTT
TRBV27,.,TRBJ1-2,TRBD1,CASSPRQGAYGYTF,TGTGCCAGCAGTCCTCGACAGGGGGCCTATGGCTACACCTTC
TRBV27,once,TRBJ2-2,.,CASKKGATTDDTGELFF,TGTGCCAGCAAGAAAGGGGCCACAACAGACGACACCGGGGAGCTGTTTTTT
TRBV28,few,TRBJ2-7,TRBD2,CASRPNLAEQYF,TGTGCCAGCCGCCCCAACCTAGCGGAACAGTACTTC
TRBV29-1,.,TRBJ1-1,.,CSVDESGGVGTEAFF,TGCAGCGTTGACGAGAGTGGAGGGGTTGGTACTGAAGCTTTCTTT
TRBV6-5,once,TRBJ2-7,.,CASRADSYEQYF,TGTGCCAGCAGGGCCGATTCCTACGAGCAGTACTTC
TRBV4-2,.,TRBJ1-2,TRBD1,CASSRDRAKDGYTF,TGTGCCAGCAGCCGGGACAGGGCTAAGGATGGCTACACCTTC
TRBV14,.,TRBJ2-2,.,CASSQDLVGVTGELFF,TGTGCCAGCAGCCAAGATCTAGTAGGCGTCACCGGGGAGCTGTTTTTT
TRBV10-3,.,TRBJ1-1,.,CAISESGGPYGAFF,TGTGCCATCAGTGAGAGCGGGGGTCCGTACGGAGCTTTCTTT
TRBV5-1,.,TRBJ2-5,.,CASSLDRGSGTQYF,TGCGCCAGCAGCTTGGATCGGGGGAGCGGGACCCAGTACTTC
TRBV30,.,TRBJ2-7,.,CAWTGSPLLYEQYF,TGTGCCTGGACAGGTTCACCCCTCTTATACGAGCAGTACTTC
TRBV4-1,.,TRBJ1-3,.,CASSQRGYYRGNTIYF,TGCGCCAGCAGCCAAAGGGGATACTACAGGGGAAACACCATATATTTT
TRBV6-5,.,TRBJ2-1,.,CASSYSTNNEQFF,TGTGCCAGCAGTTACTCTACAAACAATGAGCAGTTCTTC
TRBV28,.,TRBJ2-1,TRBD2,CASSLQRESYNEQFF,TGTGCCAGCAGTTTACAGCGGGAGTCCTACAATGAGCAGTTCTTC
TRBV7-2,.,TRBJ2-7,.,CASSLARTGLDEQYF,TGTGCCAGCAGCTTAGCCCGAACAGGGTTAGACGAGCAGTACTTC
TRBV30,.,TRBJ2-1,TRBD2,CAWRQAGEGFEQFF,TGTGCCTGGAGACAGGCGGGAGAGGGGTTTGAGCAGTTCTTC
TRBV4-1,.,TRBJ2-7,.,CASSQRIGGWEQYF,TGCGCCAGCAGCCAAAGAATTGGAGGGTGGGAGCAGTACTTC
TRBV19,.,TRBJ2-5,.,CASGGRETQYF,TGTGCCAGTGGCGGTAGAGAGACCCAGTACTTC